This note documents a single TCR beta chain sequence. Its antigen remains undetermined. Base qualities are not provided; no much larger clone lies one nucleotide away. Donors were healthy HIV-negative adults with no recently reported acute infections or vaccinations. Every donor was a Caucasian adult residing in Nashville, Tennessee, USA. CD4+ T cells were enriched by magnetic negative selection; naive cells were then positively selected on CD45RA, and the negative fraction formed the memory subset. Blood was obtained by leukapheresis, after which PBMCs were separated by Ficoll-Histopaque density gradient centrifugation and cryopreserved in liquid nitrogen vapor phase. Analytical flow cytometry was used to check the purity and quantity of each magnetically sorted T cell population. Genomic DNA was isolated from every sorted fraction and measured by UV absorbance on a Nanodrop 2000c. The data originate from a study of shared clonotypes between healthy human individuals (dated by TCRdb to 2018 to 2020). With respect to the entire study: Two women and a few men aged 18 to 49 years were included in the cohort. For each donor, three plates each were used for CD4 naive and CD4 memory, two plates were used for CD8 naive, and one plate was used for CD8 memory. The study deeply sequenced blood TCR repertoires of five healthy adults to estimate repertoire size and the extent of clonotype sharing between individuals. To increase sequencing depth and limit assay-specific biases, different laboratories used diverse techniques to prepare libraries and sequence TCR repertoires. Leukapheresis yielded between about 0.94 and 9.5 billion PBMCs per donor.

Using the deep immunoSEQ assay, TCR CDR3 regions were amplified from genomic DNA by multiplex PCR. Extracted genomic DNA from each cell subset was spread evenly across all wells of several immunoSEQ 96-well plates, with each plate serving as a replicate. Each replicate PCR for sorted subsets received approximately 200 ng genomic DNA, equal to about 30,000 T cell genomes. Purified libraries were measured with a Qubit 3.0 fluorometer, size-checked on a Bioanalyzer 2100, and measured again with the KAPA Library Quantification kit. A separate single-read 150-cycle Illumina NextSeq 550 flow cell was used to sequence each immunoSEQ 96-well plate. Under the source paper's analysis protocol: The immunoSEQ output contained only junctional sequences without quality scores, so filtering could not match that applied to full-length reads. To assign V/J genes and CDR3, sequences were annotated against IMGT germline references using PyIR, a Python wrapper for IgBLAST v1.9. Reads with weak V/J assignments (E-value above 1e-6), missing CDR3, stop codons, out-of-frame junctions, or ambiguous translated residues were removed. V3J clonotypes were defined by identical inferred V gene, J gene, and CDR3 amino acid sequence. The percentage overlap between two repertoires was calculated by dividing the number of shared unique clonotypes by the size of the smaller repertoire. Repertoire richness was assessed with RTK rarefaction, the Chao1 estimator, and Recon v2.1 estimates of unobserved clonotypes. Generation probabilities for all TCRbeta clonotypes obtained by the gDNA method from several donors were computed using OLGA. Entries here come from immuneACCESS through TCRdb and include only in-frame sequences with V and J called. Some clones fail to appear in such tables; in the studies checked, an unresolved V gene covers under half of the shortfall, and the cause of the remainder is unknown. V, J and clone size were drawn from that table, and D and trimming were deduced from the DNA. This sample is represented by 2,500,000 or so clones; around nine tenths of them were singletons. The top ten hold 0.14% of the sample.

General conclusions and limits of the study: The small number of donors limited the genetic and exposure-history diversity represented. Compared with non-shared clonotypes, the clonotypes found in all four sorted-subset donors had higher generation probabilities. Sampling was restricted to blood, and TCR repertoires in tissues likely differ from the TCR repertoires found in blood. Rarefaction of sorted-subset datasets indicated incomplete sequencing despite the large sequencing depth. Naive subsets generally had larger estimated clonotype richness than memory subsets. Based on pairwise subsampling, the degree of clonotype sharing among donors was expected to be affected by sequencing depth. Across four donors, approximately 4.9% of naive CD4, around 3.5% of naive CD8, around 2.5% of memory CD4, and around 0.4% of memory CD8 clonotypes were shared.

The sequenced sample consisted of naive CD4+ T cells sorted from blood. The cell subset or site label on this specimen signifies: CD45RA+ positively selected. The sequence came from a man aged 18 to 35 in good health.

The CDR3: CASTKNGALYTEAFF. The DNA reads as follows: TGTGCCAGCACTAAGAATGGGGCTTTGTACACTGAAGCTTTCTTT. The chain employs TRBV6-1 and TRBJ1-1, and TRBD1 may be the D gene, going by 5 matching bases. V gives up 7 bases and J gives up 3 bases, and the segment between their germline ends measures 18 bases. Reading from cysteine to phenylalanine, the CDR3 counts 15 amino acids. CDR3 DNA only is kept here, 45 bases in frame from base 1. CDR1 and CDR2 (MNHNS, SASEGT) derive from the germline V gene.